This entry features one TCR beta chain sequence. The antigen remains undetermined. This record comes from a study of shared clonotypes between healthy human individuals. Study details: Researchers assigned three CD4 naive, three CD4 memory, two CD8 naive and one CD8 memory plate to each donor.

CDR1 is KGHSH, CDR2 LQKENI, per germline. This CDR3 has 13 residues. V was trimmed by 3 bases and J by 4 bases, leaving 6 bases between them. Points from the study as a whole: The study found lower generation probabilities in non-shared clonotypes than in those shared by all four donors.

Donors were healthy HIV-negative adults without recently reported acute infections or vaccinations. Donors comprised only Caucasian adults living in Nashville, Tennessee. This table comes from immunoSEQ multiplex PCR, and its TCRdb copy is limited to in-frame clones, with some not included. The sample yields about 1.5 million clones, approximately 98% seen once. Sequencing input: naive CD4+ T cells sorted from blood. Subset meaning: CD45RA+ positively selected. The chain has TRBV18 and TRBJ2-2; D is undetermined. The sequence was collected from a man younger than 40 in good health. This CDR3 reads CASSPTSTGELFF. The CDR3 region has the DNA TGTGCCAGCTCACCGACAAGCACCGGGGAGCTGTTTTTT.